The 30 T cell receptor beta chains below all came from one sample that was sequenced in a study of vaccination and CD4 T cells after COVID-19 (dated by TCRdb to about 2022). No cognate antigen is known for these TCRs. Explained via the paper, the treatment or condition label denotes: 10-day PBMC culture with coronavirus spike peptide pools or control peptides (ViraFEST assay). Library method: PCR. Sequencing instrument: Illumina iSeq 100. TCR sequencing of DNA from cultured CD4+ T cells used the Oncomine TCR Beta short-read assay at the Johns Hopkins FTIC core. The public sequencing data were trimmed at Q25 with fastp and processed into clonotypes with MiXCR by TCRdb, which kept only in-frame beta chains. Each record represents a unique CDR3 protein, reported with the most common genes and DNA among its rows. This sample gives over 10,000 distinct CDR3 sequences in total; 44% of them show up just once. Jointly, the top ten make up more than 15% of the sample.

Sequencing was performed on cultured CD4+ T cells from blood. These receptors all come from a human donor with COVID-19.

This clonotype appeared a few times. The chain uses TRBV12-3 or TRBV12-4 and TRBJ1-5; 7 bases are a match to TRBD1. V trimming: 6 bases; J trimming: 3 bases; junction bases outside the gene matches: 8. There are 15 residues in the CDR3. The CDR3 nucleotides read TGTGCCAGCAGATTGACAGGGTTACTCAATCAGCCCCAGCATTTT. This sequence encodes CASRLTGLLNQPQHF.

This chain links TRBV12-3 or TRBV12-4 with TRBJ2-3, with TRBD1 as a possible D gene (6 bases). The CDR3 is made up of 14 amino acids. V gave up 3 bases and J gave up 5 bases, with 12 bases separating them. Here the CDR3 reads CASSFARGEDTQYF. The CDR3 coding sequence is TGTGCCAGCAGTTTTGCCAGGGGAGAAGATACGCAGTATTTT.

This clonotype was seen a handful of times. This chain uses TRBV19 with TRBJ1-1; D gene unclear. The CDR3 consists of 15 residues. V dropped 4 bases and J dropped 0 bases, with 12 bases sitting between them. Germline CDR1 is LNHDA and CDR2 is SQIVND (reference sequence). This CDR3 reads CASSTTLQVNTEAFF. The CDR3 region has the DNA TGTGCCAGTAGTACTACCCTCCAGGTGAACACTGAAGCTTTCTTT. Using reference TRBV19 and TRBJ1-1 for the parts outside the CDR3, the full variable domain is DGGITQSPKYLFRKEGQNVTLSCEQNLNHDAMYWYRQDPGQGLRLIYYSQIVNDFQKGDIAEGYSVSREKKESFPLTVTSAQKNPTAFYLCASSTTLQVNTEAFFGQGTRLTVV.

Only a few counts were recorded for this clonotype. The rearrangement joins TRBV2 to TRBJ1-6, with D possibly being TRBD1 (6 bases). Germline values: CDR1 SNHLY, CDR2 FYNNEI. V dropped 6 bases and J dropped 5 bases, with 11 bases sitting between them. There are 14 residues in the CDR3. This chain's CDR3 is CASRGTRDNSPLHF. CDR3 nucleotides: TGTGCCAGCAGGGGGACAAGAGATAATTCACCCCTCCACTTT.

The V and J genes are TRBV6-2 or TRBV6-3 and TRBJ1-1; perhaps TRBD1 as D (6 bases). Germline-derived CDR1 and CDR2 are MNHEY and SVGEGT. The CDR3 covers 14 residues. Trimming cost V 8 bases and J 6 bases, with 19 bases left between them. CDR3 residues: CASGVQGSVSEAFF. In DNA, the CDR3 is TGTGCCAGCGGGGTACAGGGATCTGTCTCTGAAGCTTTCTTT.

This rearrangement joins TRBV12-3 or TRBV12-4 to TRBJ2-5; TRBD2 aligns across 14 bases. The J segment lost 4 bases and the V segment lost 6 bases, leaving 4 bases of the junction unmatched. This CDR3 has 15 amino acids. CDR3 nucleotide sequence: TGTGCCAGCAGGCTGACTAGCGGGGGGGGAGAGACCCAGTACTTC. Protein sequence: CASRLTSGGGETQYF.

The chain carries TRBV11-1 and TRBJ2-5; D is perhaps TRBD2 (5 bases). V was cut by 6 bases and J by 4 bases, with 12 bases left in between. Germline V gene sequence: CDR1 SGHAT, CDR2 FQDESV (reference sequence). The CDR3 contains 13 residues. The DNA of the CDR3 is TGTGCCAGCAGACGGACTGGGGTAGAGACCCAGTACTTC. As protein: CASRRTGVETQYF. The full variable domain, with the rest looked up from reference TRBV11-1 and TRBJ2-5, is EAEVAQSPRYKITEKSQAVAFWCDPISGHATLYWYRQILGQGPELLVQFQDESVVDDSQLPKDRFSAERLKGVDSTLKIQPAELGDSAMYLCASRRTGVETQYFGPGTRLLVL.

There are a few counts of this clonotype. The rearrangement uses TRBV10-3 and TRBJ2-1, with D possibly TRBD2 on 5 matching bases. Deletions cut 4 bases from V and 6 bases from J, with 10 bases between. Germline lookup yields CDR1 ENHRY and CDR2 SYGVKD. The CDR3 totals 13 residues. CDR3 region: CAISGGQSNEQFF. The CDR3 DNA is TGTGCCATCAGTGGCGGGCAGAGCAATGAGCAGTTCTTC.

The gene calls are TRBV7-2 and TRBJ2-7; D is possibly TRBD2 (5 bases). Trimming took 5 bases from V and 5 from J, leaving 7 bases between them. The CDR3 length is 11 residues. The germline V gene encodes CDR1 SGHTA and CDR2 FQGNSA. The CDR3 coding sequence is TGTGCCAGCAGCCCCGGGGACGAGCAGTACTTC. This encodes CASSPGDEQYF.

This clonotype was observed a handful of times. V usage is TRBV20-1 and J usage is TRBJ1-2, with D possibly being TRBD1 (6 bases). With 4 bases removed from V and 6 bases from J, the gap between germline ends came to 21 bases. The CDR3 has 15 amino acids. Germline V CDR1 and CDR2: DFQATT, SNEGSKA (reference sequence). The DNA for the CDR3 is TGCAGTGCTACCTCTACAGGGTTAGGAATCGATGGCTACACCTTC. Translating gives CSATSTGLGIDGYTF.

The V and J genes are TRBV9 and TRBJ1-2; perhaps TRBD1 as D (5 bases). Trimming left V 2 bases short and J 6 bases short, with 14 bases between. CDR3 length equals 14 residues. Germline V gene data show CDR1 as SGDLS and CDR2 as YYNGEE. The CDR3 reads CASSVIPGSHGYTF. The CDR3 DNA is TGTGCCAGCAGCGTGATTCCAGGGAGTCATGGCTACACCTTC. The full variable domain, with the rest looked up from reference TRBV9 and TRBJ1-2, is DSGVTQTPKHLITATGQRVTLRCSPRSGDLSVYWYQQSLDQGLQFLIQYYNGEERAKGNILERFSAQQFPDLHSELNLSSLELGDSALYFCASSVIPGSHGYTFGSGTRLTVV.

The chain couples TRBV7-2 to TRBJ2-7; D gene uncertain. The V end was cut by 1 base, the J end by 5 bases, with 12 bases between. The CDR3 has 14 residues. The V gene's germline CDR1 is SGHTA and CDR2 FQGNSA. The DNA of the CDR3 is TGTGCCAGCAGCTTAGGGCCCCCTCCCAACGAGCAGTACTTC. Its translation: CASSLGPPPNEQYF.

This chain links TRBV9 with TRBJ1-6; D might be TRBD1 (5 bases). V lost 5 bases and J 8 bases, leaving 14 bases between the germline ends. Looked up from germline, CDR1 is SGDLS and CDR2 is YYNGEE. CDR3 size: 14 residues. The CDR3 DNA reads TGTGCCAGCAGACCTGACGACAGCTATTCACCCCTCCACTTT. It encodes CASRPDDSYSPLHF.

There are a few counts of this clonotype. The chain uses TRBV7-6 and TRBJ2-1, with D uncertain. CDR1 SGHVS and CDR2 FNYEAQ come from the germline V gene. Deletions cut 0 bases from V and 9 bases from J, with 12 bases between. The CDR3 runs 14 residues. The CDR3 protein is CASSLALSGFEQFF. In DNA form, the CDR3 reads TGTGCCAGCAGCTTAGCGTTATCGGGCTTTGAGCAGTTCTTC.

The chain uses TRBV28 and TRBJ1-1; D remains unclear. Per the germline V gene, CDR1 is MDHEN and CDR2 is SYDVKM. The CDR3 runs to 16 residues. V was pared by 2 bases and J by 3 bases, with 16 bases between. The CDR3, as DNA: TGTGCCAGCAGTTTAAGTTCCCCACAAACTTACACTGAAGCTTTCTTT. It is translated as CASSLSSPQTYTEAFF.

This chain connects TRBV30 to TRBJ1-2; 10 bases are shared with TRBD1. Per germline, CDR1 GTSNPN and CDR2 SVGIG (reference sequence). Unmatched junction bases numbered 12, after V lost 5 bases and J lost 3 bases. The CDR3 extends over 16 amino acids. The CDR3 DNA follows: TGTGCCTGGGGGATTGTGACAGGGGGCTGGGACTATGGCTACACCTTC. Its translation: CAWGIVTGGWDYGYTF.

The V and J genes are TRBV20-1 and TRBJ1-1; 8 bases align to TRBD1. V shed 4 bases, J shed 1 base, and the junction held 5 bases outside the gene matches. CDR3 length equals 14 residues. Germline lookup yields CDR1 DFQATT and CDR2 SNEGSKA (reference sequence). CDR3 in amino acids: CSATGQGWNTEAFF. The CDR3 DNA is TGCAGTGCTACTGGACAGGGATGGAACACTGAAGCTTTCTTT.

This clonotype has only one observation. The chain recombines TRBV5-4 with TRBJ2-3; maybe TRBD2 (6 bases). Germline V gene sequence: CDR1 SGHNT, CDR2 YYREEE (reference sequence). The germline V and J ends were trimmed by 5 bases and 6 bases, with 13 bases remaining between them. This CDR3 has 13 residues. CDR3 residues: CASSPLAADTQYF. CDR3 coding DNA: TGTGCCAGCAGTCCACTAGCTGCGGATACGCAGTATTTT.

V and J are TRBV30 and TRBJ2-5, with D hard to call. The length of the CDR3 is 10 residues. CDR1 is GTSNPN, CDR2 SVGIG, per germline (reference sequence). V was clipped by 3 bases and J by 1 base, with 0 bases between them. CDR3 bases: TGTGCCTGGAGCCAAGAGACCCAGTACTTC. Protein product: CAWSQETQYF.

As concerns this clonotype: Its ends do not fully match the called genes, so a read error is possible. The chain carries TRBV7-2 and TRBJ2-3, with D possibly being TRBD1 (6 bases). Germline V gene lookup returns CDR1 SGHTA and CDR2 FQGNSA. This CDR3 contains 16 residues. The CDR3 is CASSLAGAERTDTQYF. In DNA form, the CDR3 reads TGCGCCAGCAGCTTAGCAGGGGCGGAGAGAACAGATACGCAGTATTTT.

This chain links TRBV2 with TRBJ2-1; 10 positions match TRBD2. Germline-derived CDR1 and CDR2 are SNHLY and FYNNEI. This CDR3 has 12 residues. The CDR3 coding sequence is TGTAAAAGCGGGGGGGCCTACAATGAGCAGTTCTTC. The encoded protein is CKSGGAYNEQFF.

The chain links TRBV7-2 to TRBJ1-5; D unclear. The CDR3 is 13 amino acids. V dropped 6 bases and J dropped 9 bases, with 15 bases sitting between them. Looked up from germline, CDR1 is SGHTA and CDR2 is FQGNSA. The CDR3 spells CASSSDGVRPQHF. As DNA, the CDR3 is TGTGCCAGCAGTTCCGACGGTGTAAGGCCCCAGCATTTT.

The chain carries TRBV7-2 and TRBJ1-2; D not resolved. V was clipped by 2 bases and J by 5 bases, with 12 bases between them. Germline CDR1 and CDR2: SGHTA and FQGNSA. The CDR3 sequence is 14 residues long. In nucleotides, the CDR3 is TGTGCCAGCAGCTTAAAGGAAGGAGGGTATGGCTACACCTTC. It is translated as CASSLKEGGYGYTF.

This rearrangement joins TRBV7-2 to TRBJ2-5; a possible D gene is TRBD1 (6 bases). The V gene's germline CDR1 is SGHTA and CDR2 FQGNSA. The CDR3 length is 15 residues. The ends were cut back, 3 bases at V and 0 bases at J, with 11 bases in the middle. The CDR3 nucleotides are TGTGCCAGCAGCTTCGGACAGATTTACCAAGAGACCCAGTACTTC. It encodes CASSFGQIYQETQYF.

The rearrangement joins TRBV7-9 to TRBJ2-7; no firm D call. Per germline, CDR1 SEHNR and CDR2 FQNEAQ (reference sequence). V was pared by 5 bases and J by 5 bases, with 25 bases between. CDR3 length: 17 amino acids. CDR3 in DNA: TGTGCCAGCAGCGCAGTTTTGAAGGGCCGCTCGGCTGACGAGCAGTACTTC. Translated, it gives CASSAVLKGRSADEQYF.

This clonotype came up once. V gene TRBV12-3 or TRBV12-4 combines with J gene TRBJ2-3; D not certain. Deletions cut 8 bases from V and 3 bases from J, with 12 bases between. This CDR3 comprises 13 residues. In DNA, the CDR3 is TGTGCCAGCGCTGTTTGGGCGACAGATACGCAGTATTTT. Translated: CASAVWATDTQYF.

In the case of this clonotype: Its ends do not fully match the called genes, so a read error is possible. The chain joins TRBV7-2 to TRBJ2-5; the match to TRBD1 covers 9 bases. Germline V gene sequence: CDR1 SGHTA, CDR2 FQGNSA. This CDR3 is 15 amino acids long. The CDR3 spells CASSIDRGREEAQYF. The CDR3, as DNA: TGTGCCAGCAGCATAGACAGGGGGAGGGAAGAGGCCCAGTACTTC.

The J gene is TRBJ1-5, the V gene TRBV30, with TRBD1 matching 9 bases. Trimming removed 0 bases from V and 6 bases from J; junction bases left unmatched: 9. This CDR3 is 16 amino acids long. Germline CDR1 is GTSNPN and CDR2 is SVGIG (reference sequence). CDR3 DNA sequence: TGTGCCTGGAGTGTAGGACGACAGGGGGTAGGTCAGCCCCAGCATTTT. Amino acid sequence: CAWSVGRQGVGQPQHF.

The V gene is TRBV4-2, the J gene TRBJ1-6; 7 positions agree with TRBD1. This CDR3 is 16 amino acids long. CDR1 is LGHNA, CDR2 YNFKEQ, per germline. V shed 0 bases and J 8 bases; nucleotides not matched to a gene: 7. The CDR3 coding sequence is TGTGCCAGCAGCCAAGAGGCGACAGGGTGGGATTCACCCCTCCACTTT. Protein sequence: CASSQEATGWDSPLHF.

The chain uses TRBV28 and TRBJ1-2; tentative D call: TRBD1 (5 bases). Looked up from germline, CDR1 is MDHEN and CDR2 is SYDVKM. V was shortened by 10 bases and J by 7 bases, with 16 bases between the two germline ends. The CDR3 totals 12 residues. In DNA, the CDR3 is TGTGCCACGAGAAGTCCAGGGTCTGGCTACACCTTC. Encoded protein: CATRSPGSGYTF.